This T cell receptor (beta chain) was identified during a study of T cells in Graves' hyperthyroidism and ophthalmopathy. Whole-study results and caveats: Progression to ophthalmopathy was predicted a median of 6.5 months early.

This clonotype was observed many times. Antigen: not known. CDR1 SGHDT and CDR2 YYEEEE come from the germline V gene. V lost 1 base to trimming and J lost 5 bases; unmatched junction nucleotides: 6. The CDR3 is 15 amino acids. What was amplified from RNA transcripts were TCR beta CDR3 regions. The HTBI primer set was used in a first-round RT-PCR of the TCR CDR3. One entry per CDR3 protein results from TCRdb running MiXCR on the multiplex PCR reads. The data contain 550,000 to 650,000 distinct CDR3 sequences, about 15% of them singletons. Clinicians diagnosed patients from clinical symptoms, serum thyroxine and TRAb, thyroid ultrasound and orbital computed tomography.

The rearrangement links TRBV5-6 to TRBJ2-3; TRBD2 matches 8 bases. This clonotype was sampled from a woman aged 40 to 50 with Graves' hyperthyroidism. Sequencing used blood. DNA for the CDR3: TGTGCCAGCAGCTTGCTTTCGGGGGGGGTAGATACGCAGTATTTT. Translation gives CASSLLSGGVDTQYF.